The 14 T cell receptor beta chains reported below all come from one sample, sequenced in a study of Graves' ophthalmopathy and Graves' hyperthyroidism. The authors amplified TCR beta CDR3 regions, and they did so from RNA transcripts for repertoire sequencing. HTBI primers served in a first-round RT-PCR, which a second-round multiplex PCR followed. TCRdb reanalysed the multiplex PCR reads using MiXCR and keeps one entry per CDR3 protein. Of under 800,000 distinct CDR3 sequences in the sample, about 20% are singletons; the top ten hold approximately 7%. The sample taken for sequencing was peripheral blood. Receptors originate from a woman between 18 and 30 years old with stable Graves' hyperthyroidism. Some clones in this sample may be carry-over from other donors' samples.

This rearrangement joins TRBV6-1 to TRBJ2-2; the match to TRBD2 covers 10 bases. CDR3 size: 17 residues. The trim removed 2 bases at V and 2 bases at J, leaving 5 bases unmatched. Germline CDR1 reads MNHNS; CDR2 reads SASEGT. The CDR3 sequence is CASSEPGLAVNTGELFF. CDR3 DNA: TGTGCCAGCAGTGAACCTGGACTAGCGGTCAACACCGGGGAGCTGTTTTTT.

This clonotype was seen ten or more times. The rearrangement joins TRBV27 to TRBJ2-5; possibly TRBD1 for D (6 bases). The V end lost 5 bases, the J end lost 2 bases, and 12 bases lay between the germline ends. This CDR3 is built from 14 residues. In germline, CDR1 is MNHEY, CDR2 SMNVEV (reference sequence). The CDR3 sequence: CASSRVDRQETQYF. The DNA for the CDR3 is TGTGCCAGCAGTCGAGTGGACAGACAAGAGACCCAGTACTTC.

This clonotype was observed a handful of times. CDR3 amino acids: CAWSHRDRGYYGYTF. CDR3 nucleotide sequence: TGTGCCTGGTCCCATCGAGACAGGGGGTACTATGGCTACACCTTC. J is TRBJ1-2 and V is TRBV30; 9 bases align to TRBD1. Looked up from germline, CDR1 is GTSNPN and CDR2 is SVGIG (reference sequence). The CDR3 is made up of 15 amino acids. The trim removed 5 bases at V and 3 bases at J, leaving 10 bases unmatched.

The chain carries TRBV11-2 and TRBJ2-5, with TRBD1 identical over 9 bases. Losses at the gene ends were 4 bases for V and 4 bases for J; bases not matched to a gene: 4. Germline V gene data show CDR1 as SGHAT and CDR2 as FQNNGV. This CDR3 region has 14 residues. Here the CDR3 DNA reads TGTGCCAGCAGCTACAGGGGGCGTCCAGAGACCCAGTACTTC. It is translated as CASSYRGRPETQYF.

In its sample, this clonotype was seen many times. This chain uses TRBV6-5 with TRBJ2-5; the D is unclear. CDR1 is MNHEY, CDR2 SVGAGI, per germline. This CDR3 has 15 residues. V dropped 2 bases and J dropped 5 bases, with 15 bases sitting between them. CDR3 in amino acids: CASSYLFGVWETQYF. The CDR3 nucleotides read TGTGCCAGCAGTTACCTGTTTGGGGTATGGGAGACCCAGTACTTC.

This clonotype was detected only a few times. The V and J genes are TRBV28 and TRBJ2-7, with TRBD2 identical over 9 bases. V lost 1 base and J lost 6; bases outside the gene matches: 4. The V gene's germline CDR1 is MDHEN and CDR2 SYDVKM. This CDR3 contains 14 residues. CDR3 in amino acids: CASSLSAGGSEQYF. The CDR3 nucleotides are TGTGCCAGCAGTTTATCAGCGGGGGGTTCCGAGCAGTACTTC. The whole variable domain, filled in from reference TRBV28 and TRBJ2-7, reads DVKVTQSSRYLVKRTGEKVFLECVQDMDHENMFWYRQDPGLGLRLIYFSYDVKMKEKGDIPEGYSVSREKKERFSLILESASTNQTSMYLCASSLSAGGSEQYFGPGTRLTVT.

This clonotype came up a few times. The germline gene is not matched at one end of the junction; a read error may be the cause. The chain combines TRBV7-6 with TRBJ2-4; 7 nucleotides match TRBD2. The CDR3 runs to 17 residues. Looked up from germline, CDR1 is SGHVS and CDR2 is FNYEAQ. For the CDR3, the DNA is TGTGCCAGCAGCTTAGAGGTTGCGGGAGCCGCCAAAAACATTAAGTACTTC. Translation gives CASSLEVAGAAKNIKYF.

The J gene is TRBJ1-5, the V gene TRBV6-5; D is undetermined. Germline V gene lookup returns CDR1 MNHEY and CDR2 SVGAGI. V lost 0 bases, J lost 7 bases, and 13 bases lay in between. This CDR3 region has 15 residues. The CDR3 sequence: CASSYSAGSLQPQHF. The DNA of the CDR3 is TGTGCCAGCAGTTACTCGGCAGGTAGTCTGCAGCCCCAGCATTTT.

CDR3 loop: CSATNGDPETQYF. Written as DNA, the CDR3 is TGCAGTGCTACAAACGGGGACCCGGAGACCCAGTACTTC. The chain employs TRBV20-1 and TRBJ2-5; tentatively, D is TRBD1 or TRBD2 (5 bases each). This CDR3 contains 13 residues. The germline gives CDR1 DFQATT, CDR2 SNEGSKA (reference sequence). The V gene lost 4 bases and the J gene lost 5 bases, with 14 bases spanning the gap.

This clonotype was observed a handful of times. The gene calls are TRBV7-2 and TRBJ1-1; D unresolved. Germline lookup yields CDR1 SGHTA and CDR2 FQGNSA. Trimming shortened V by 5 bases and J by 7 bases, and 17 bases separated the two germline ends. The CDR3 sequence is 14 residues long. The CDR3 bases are TGTGCCAGCAGCCCCATAGGCATCTCCTTTGAAGCTTTCTTT. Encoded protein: CASSPIGISFEAFF.

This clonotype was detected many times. DNA for the CDR3: TGTGCCAGTAGTATTCAAGGCGGGCCCCAGCATTTT. It codes for CASSIQGGPQHF. This chain joins TRBV19 and TRBJ1-5; the D is unclear. V was trimmed by 3 bases and J by 9 bases, leaving 9 bases between them. There are 12 residues in the CDR3. From germline, CDR1 is LNHDA and CDR2 SQIVND (reference sequence).

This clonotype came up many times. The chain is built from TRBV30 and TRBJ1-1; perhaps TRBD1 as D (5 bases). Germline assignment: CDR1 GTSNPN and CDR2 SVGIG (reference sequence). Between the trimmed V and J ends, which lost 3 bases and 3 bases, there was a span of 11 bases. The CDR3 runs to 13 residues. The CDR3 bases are TGTGCCTGGAGCCGGGGCAGAGACACTGAAGCTTTCTTT. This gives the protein CAWSRGRDTEAFF.

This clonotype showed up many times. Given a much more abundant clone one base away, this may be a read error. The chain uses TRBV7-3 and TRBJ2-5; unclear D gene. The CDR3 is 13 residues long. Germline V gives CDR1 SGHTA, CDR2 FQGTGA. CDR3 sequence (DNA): TGTGCCAGCAGCTTAATGGTGCAAGAGACCAAGTACTTC. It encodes CASSLMVQETKYF.

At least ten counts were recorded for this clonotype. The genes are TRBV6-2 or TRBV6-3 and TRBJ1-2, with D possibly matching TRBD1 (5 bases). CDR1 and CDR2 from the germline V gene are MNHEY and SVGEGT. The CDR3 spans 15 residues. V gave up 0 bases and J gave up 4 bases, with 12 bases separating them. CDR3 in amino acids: CASSYSPGQAYGYTF. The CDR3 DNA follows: TGTGCCAGCAGTTACTCGCCGGGGCAGGCCTATGGCTACACCTTC.